The source of this TCR beta chain is a study of blood T cell repertoires in COVID-19. Study as a whole: Acute and convalescent COVID-19 samples came from the United States, Italy and Spain.

The protocol was immunoSEQ multiplex PCR, while the TCRdb copy is restricted to in-frame clones and leaves out a portion. The sample has a few hundred thousand clones; roughly 88% are singletons. The V end was cut by 1 base, the J end by 7 bases, with 16 bases between. The V gene's germline CDR1 is SGHVS and CDR2 FQNEAQ. The length of the CDR3 is 15 residues. This chain uses TRBV7-8 with TRBJ1-1; D call uncertain. This TCR was recovered from a man at least 80 years old with acute or convalescent COVID-19. The sample taken for sequencing was peripheral blood. The CDR3 reads CASSLVSLRSLEAFF. DNA of the CDR3: TGTGCCAGCAGCTTAGTGTCTCTCAGGTCACTTGAAGCTTTCTTT.